The text below deals with one T cell receptor (beta chain). Its antigen is still unknown. The sample originates from a study of shared clonotypes between healthy human individuals. Study-wide results and limits: Unshared clonotypes carried lower generation probabilities than those common to all four donors.

A split of CD4+ cells into CD45RA+ naive and CD45RA-negative memory subsets was performed. V was shortened by 6 bases and J by 4 bases, with 7 bases between the two germline ends. In germline, CDR1 is MNHEY, CDR2 SVGAGI. This CDR3 is 11 amino acids long. Splitting of each subset's genomic DNA was done evenly across several immunoSEQ plates. Generated by immunoSEQ multiplex PCR, the TCRdb table keeps only in-frame clones and is missing some. This sample has roughly 1.5 million clones, with approximately 98% found just once. Sequenced sample: naive CD4+ T cells sorted from blood. The subset is: CD45RA+ positively selected. The chain recombines TRBV6-5 with TRBJ2-7; D gene ambiguous. The sequence came from a man aged 25-40 years in good health. In nucleotides, the CDR3 is TGTGCCAGCAGGGCCAATTACGAGCAGTACTTC. This encodes CASRANYEQYF.